A single sample is the source of the 8 T cell receptor beta chains below, sequenced in a study of neoadjuvant anti-PD-1 for oral cavity cancer. This table comes from immunoSEQ multiplex PCR, and its TCRdb copy is limited to in-frame clones, with some not included. The table shows some 33,000 clones, with just under 90% occurring only once. The material sequenced was PBMCs, taken before nivolumab (anti-PD-1) treatment. The receptors originated from a person between 40 and 85 years old with oral cavity squamous cell carcinoma.

The chain combines TRBV5-5 with TRBJ1-4; weak D call: TRBD1 (6 bases). Germline lookup yields CDR1 SGHKS and CDR2 YYEKEE (reference sequence). The CDR3 loop spans 15 amino acids. V lost 4 bases and J 6 bases, leaving 16 bases between the germline ends. The CDR3 reads CASSPFRGGDEKLFF. The CDR3 coding sequence is TGTGCCAGCAGCCCCTTCAGGGGAGGGGATGAAAAACTGTTTTTT.

Written as DNA, the CDR3 is TGTGCCAGCAGCCAAGGACAGGAGAACACCGGGGAGCTGTTTTTT. Its translation: CASSQGQENTGELFF. V and J are TRBV4-2 and TRBJ2-2, with D possibly matching TRBD1 (6 bases). The CDR3 is made up of 15 amino acids. In germline, CDR1 is LGHNA, CDR2 YNFKEQ. The ends were cut back, 1 base at V and 1 base at J, with 7 bases in the middle.

The chain uses TRBV5-6 and TRBJ2-5; D not certain. Trimming removed 0 bases from V and 1 base from J, with 7 bases in between. The CDR3 contains 14 residues. The germline CDR1 and CDR2 sequences are SGHDT and YYEEEE. In DNA form, the CDR3 reads TGTGCCAGCAGCTTGGTGCTCGTCCAAGAGACCCAGTACTTC. Amino acid sequence: CASSLVLVQETQYF.

This clone was counted a single time. The chain employs TRBV7-2 and TRBJ2-4; D is undetermined. CDR3 length equals 14 residues. CDR1 is SGHTA and CDR2 is FQGNSA in the germline V gene. Between the trimmed V and J ends, which lost 2 bases and 1 base, there was a span of 6 bases. The CDR3 loop reads CASSLIGAKNIQYF. The CDR3 DNA reads TGTGCCAGCAGCTTAATTGGGGCCAAAAACATTCAGTACTTC.

The chain uses TRBV5-6 and TRBJ2-1; D call uncertain. V lost 0 bases to trimming and J lost 12 bases, with 13 bases between them. Germline assignment: CDR1 SGHDT and CDR2 YYEEEE. This CDR3 has 13 amino acids. The CDR3 region is CASSLGQLAVQFF. DNA for the CDR3: TGTGCCAGCAGCTTGGGGCAGCTCGCGGTGCAGTTCTTC. Drawing the rest from reference TRBV5-6 and TRBJ2-1, the complete variable domain is DAGVTQSPTHLIKTRGQQVTLRCSPKSGHDTVSWYQQALGQGPQFIFQYYEEEERQRGNFPDRFSGHQFPNYSSELNVNALLLGDSALYLCASSLGQLAVQFFGPGTRLTVL.

V gene TRBV4-1 combines with J gene TRBJ1-2; D not resolved. This CDR3 is 13 amino acids long. V dropped 2 bases and J dropped 6 bases, with 10 bases sitting between them. From germline, CDR1 is MGHRA and CDR2 YSYEKL. The CDR3 loop reads CASSQLGWNGYTF. In nucleotides, the CDR3 is TGCGCCAGCAGCCAACTTGGGTGGAATGGCTACACCTTC.

This chain uses TRBV19 with TRBJ1-5; possible D gene TRBD1, 5 bases. There are 15 residues in the CDR3. V was shortened by 10 bases and J by 0 bases, with 16 bases between the two germline ends. Germline loops: CDR1 LNHDA, CDR2 SQIVND (reference sequence). CDR3 DNA sequence: TGTGCCACGAGGAGTCAGGGTATTAGCAATCAGCCCCAGCATTTT. Translation: CATRSQGISNQPQHF.

The V and J genes are TRBV29-1 and TRBJ2-5; 7 nucleotides match TRBD1. The germline V gene encodes CDR1 SQVTM and CDR2 ANQGSEA. This CDR3 comprises 14 residues. V was pared by 4 bases and J by 5 bases, with 10 bases of the junction left unmatched. CDR3 amino acids: CSVAGTETMETQYF. CDR3 bases: TGCAGCGTTGCCGGGACAGAGACCATGGAGACCCAGTACTTC. Drawing the rest from reference TRBV29-1 and TRBJ2-5, the complete variable domain is SAVISQKPSRDICQRGTSLTIQCQVDSQVTMMFWYRQQPGQSLTLIATANQGSEATYESGFVIDKFPISRPNLTFSTLTVSNMSPEDSSIYLCSVAGTETMETQYFGPGTRLLVL.